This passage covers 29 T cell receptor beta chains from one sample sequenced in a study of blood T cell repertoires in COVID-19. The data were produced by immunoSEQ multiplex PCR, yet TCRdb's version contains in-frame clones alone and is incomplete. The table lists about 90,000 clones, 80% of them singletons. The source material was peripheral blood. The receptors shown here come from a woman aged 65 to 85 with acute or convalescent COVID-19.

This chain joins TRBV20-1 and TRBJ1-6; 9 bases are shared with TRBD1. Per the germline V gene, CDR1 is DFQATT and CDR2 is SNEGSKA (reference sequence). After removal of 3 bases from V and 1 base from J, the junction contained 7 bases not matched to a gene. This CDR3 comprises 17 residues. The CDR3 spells CSASVGQGGSYNSPLHF. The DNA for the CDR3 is TGCAGTGCTAGTGTGGGACAGGGCGGGTCCTATAATTCACCCCTCCACTTT.

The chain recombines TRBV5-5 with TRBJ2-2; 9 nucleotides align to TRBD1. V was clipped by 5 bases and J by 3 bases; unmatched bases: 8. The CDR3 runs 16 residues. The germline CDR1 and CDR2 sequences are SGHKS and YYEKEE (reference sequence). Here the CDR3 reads CASRITGGADTGELFF. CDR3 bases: TGTGCCAGCAGAATTACAGGGGGCGCGGACACCGGGGAGCTGTTTTTT.

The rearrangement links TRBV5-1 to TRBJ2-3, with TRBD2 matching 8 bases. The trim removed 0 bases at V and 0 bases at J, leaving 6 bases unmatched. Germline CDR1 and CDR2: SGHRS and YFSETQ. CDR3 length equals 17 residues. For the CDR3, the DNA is TGCGCCAGCAGCTTGGGGTCTAGCGGGTCTAGCACAGATACGCAGTATTTT. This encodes CASSLGSSGSSTDTQYF. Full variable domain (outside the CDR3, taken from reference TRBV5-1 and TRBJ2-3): KAGVTQTPRYLIKTRGQQVTLSCSPISGHRSVSWYQQTPGQGLQFLFEYFSETQRNKGNFPGRFSGRQFSNSRSEMNVSTLELGDSALYLCASSLGSSGSSTDTQYFGPGTRLTVL.

The CDR3 protein is CASRKGAVTDTQYF. DNA for the CDR3: TGCGCCAGCAGAAAGGGGGCGGTCACAGATACGCAGTATTTT. The V call is TRBV5-1, the J call TRBJ2-3; 7 bases align to TRBD1. Trimming took 5 bases from V and 2 from J; bases not matched to a gene: 5. Germline V gene sequence: CDR1 SGHRS, CDR2 YFSETQ. The CDR3 has 14 amino acids.

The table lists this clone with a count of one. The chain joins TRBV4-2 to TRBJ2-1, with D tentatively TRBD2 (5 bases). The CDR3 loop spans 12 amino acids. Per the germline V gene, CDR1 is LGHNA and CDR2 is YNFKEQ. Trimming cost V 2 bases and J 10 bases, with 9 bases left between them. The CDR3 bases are TGTGCCAGCAGCCAAATCCGGGAAGAGCAGTTCTTC. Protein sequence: CASSQIREEQFF.

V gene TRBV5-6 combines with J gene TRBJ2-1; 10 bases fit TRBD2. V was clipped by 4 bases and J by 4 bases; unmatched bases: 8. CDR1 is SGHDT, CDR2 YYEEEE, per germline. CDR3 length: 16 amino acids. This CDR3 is CASSLERGGPYNEQFF. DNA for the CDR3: TGTGCCAGCAGCCTCGAGCGGGGGGGTCCTTACAATGAGCAGTTCTTC.

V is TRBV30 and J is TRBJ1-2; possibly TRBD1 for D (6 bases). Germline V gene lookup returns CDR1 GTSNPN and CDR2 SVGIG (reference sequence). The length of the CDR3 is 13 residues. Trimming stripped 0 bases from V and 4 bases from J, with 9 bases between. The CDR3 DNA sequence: TGTGCCTGGAGTGTACGACAGGTCTATGGCTACACCTTC. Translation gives CAWSVRQVYGYTF.

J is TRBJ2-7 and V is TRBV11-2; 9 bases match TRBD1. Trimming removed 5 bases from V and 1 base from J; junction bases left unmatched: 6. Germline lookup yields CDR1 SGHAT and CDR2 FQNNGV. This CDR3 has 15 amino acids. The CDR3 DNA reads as TGTGCCAGCAGCATCCCGGGACAGGGTTCCTACGAGCAGTACTTC. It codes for CASSIPGQGSYEQYF.

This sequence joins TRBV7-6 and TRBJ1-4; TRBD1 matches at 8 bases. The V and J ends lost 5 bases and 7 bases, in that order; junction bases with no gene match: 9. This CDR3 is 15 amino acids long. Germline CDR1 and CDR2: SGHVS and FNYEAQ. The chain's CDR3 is CASSQGAGGGEKLFF. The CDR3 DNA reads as TGTGCCAGCAGCCAAGGAGCAGGGGGCGGTGAAAAACTGTTTTTT. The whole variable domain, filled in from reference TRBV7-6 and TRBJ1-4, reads GAGVSQSPRYKVTKRGQDVALRCDPISGHVSLYWYRQALGQGPEFLTYFNYEAQQDKSGLPNDRFSAERPEGSISTLTIQRTEQRDSAMYRCASSQGAGGGEKLFFGSGTQLSVL.

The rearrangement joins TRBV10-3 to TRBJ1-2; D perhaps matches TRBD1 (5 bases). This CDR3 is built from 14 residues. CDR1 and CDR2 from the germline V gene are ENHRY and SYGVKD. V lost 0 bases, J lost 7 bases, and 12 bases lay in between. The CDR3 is CAISESRRDAGYTF. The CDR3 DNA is TGTGCCATCAGTGAGTCGAGGAGGGACGCTGGCTACACCTTC.

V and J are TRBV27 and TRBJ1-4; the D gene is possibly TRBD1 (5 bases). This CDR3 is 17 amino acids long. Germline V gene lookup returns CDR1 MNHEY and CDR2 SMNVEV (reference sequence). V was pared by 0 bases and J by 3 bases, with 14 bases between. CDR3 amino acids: CASSLSRREGANEKLFF. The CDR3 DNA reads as TGTGCCAGCAGTTTATCTCGCAGGGAGGGAGCTAATGAAAAACTGTTTTTT.

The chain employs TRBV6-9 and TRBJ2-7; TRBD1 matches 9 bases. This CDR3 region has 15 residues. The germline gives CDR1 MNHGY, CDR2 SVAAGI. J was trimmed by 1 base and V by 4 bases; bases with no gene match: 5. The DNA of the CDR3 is TGTGCCAGCAGTTTCCCGGGACAGGGTTCCTACGAGCAGTACTTC. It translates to CASSFPGQGSYEQYF.

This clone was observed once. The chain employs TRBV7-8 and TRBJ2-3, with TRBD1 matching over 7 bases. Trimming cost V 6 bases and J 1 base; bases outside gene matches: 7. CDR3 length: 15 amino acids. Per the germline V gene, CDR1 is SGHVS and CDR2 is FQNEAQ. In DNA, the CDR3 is TGTGCCAGCAGACGTCGACAGGGTGGCACAGATACGCAGTATTTT. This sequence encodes CASRRRQGGTDTQYF.

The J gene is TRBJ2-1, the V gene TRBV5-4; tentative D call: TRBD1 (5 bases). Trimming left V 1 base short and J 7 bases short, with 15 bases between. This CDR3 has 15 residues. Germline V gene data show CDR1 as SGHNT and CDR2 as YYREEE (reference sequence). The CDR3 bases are TGTGCCAGCAGCTTGAGGACACAAGCCTGGAATGAGCAGTTCTTC. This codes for CASSLRTQAWNEQFF.

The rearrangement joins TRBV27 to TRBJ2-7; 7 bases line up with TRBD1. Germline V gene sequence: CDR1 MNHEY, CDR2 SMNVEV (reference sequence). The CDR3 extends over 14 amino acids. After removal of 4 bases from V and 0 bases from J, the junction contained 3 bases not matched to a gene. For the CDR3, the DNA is TGTGCCAGCAGTTCGACAGGGACCTCCTACGAGCAGTACTTC. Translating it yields CASSSTGTSYEQYF.

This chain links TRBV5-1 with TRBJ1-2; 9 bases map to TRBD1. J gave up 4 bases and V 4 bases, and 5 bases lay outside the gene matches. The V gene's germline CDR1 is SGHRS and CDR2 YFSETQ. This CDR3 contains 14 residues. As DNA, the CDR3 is TGCGCCAGCAGCAGGGACAGGGTAGTCTATGGCTACACCTTC. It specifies CASSRDRVVYGYTF.

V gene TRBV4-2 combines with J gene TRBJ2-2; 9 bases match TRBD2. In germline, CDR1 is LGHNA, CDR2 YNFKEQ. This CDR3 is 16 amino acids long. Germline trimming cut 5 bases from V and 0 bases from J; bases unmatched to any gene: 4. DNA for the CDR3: TGTGCCAGCAGCAACCTAGCGGGATCGAACACCGGGGAGCTGTTTTTT. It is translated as CASSNLAGSNTGELFF.

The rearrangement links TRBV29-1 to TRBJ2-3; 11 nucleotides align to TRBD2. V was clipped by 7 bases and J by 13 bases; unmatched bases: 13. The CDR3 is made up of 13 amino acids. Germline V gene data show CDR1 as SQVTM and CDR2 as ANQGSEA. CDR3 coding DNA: TGCAGCGCCAAAGGGACTAGCGGCTCCCTTGAGTATTTT. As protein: CSAKGTSGSLEYF.

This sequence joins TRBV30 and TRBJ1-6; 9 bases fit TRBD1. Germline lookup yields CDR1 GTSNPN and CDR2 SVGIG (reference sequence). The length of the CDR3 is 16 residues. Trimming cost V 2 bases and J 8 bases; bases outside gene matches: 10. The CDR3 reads CAWSPPRTGAYSPLHF. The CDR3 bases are TGTGCCTGGAGTCCTCCGAGGACAGGGGCTTATTCACCCCTCCACTTT. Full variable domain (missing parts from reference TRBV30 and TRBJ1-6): SQTIHQWPATLVQPVGSPLSLECTVEGTSNPNLYWYRQAAGRGLQLLFYSVGIGQISSEVPQNLSASRPQDRQFILSSKKLLLSDSGFYLCAWSPPRTGAYSPLHFGNGTRLTVT.

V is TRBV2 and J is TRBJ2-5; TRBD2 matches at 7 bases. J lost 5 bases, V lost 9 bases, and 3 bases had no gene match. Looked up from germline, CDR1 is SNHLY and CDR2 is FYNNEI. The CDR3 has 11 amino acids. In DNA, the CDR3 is TGTGCCAGGGCTAGCGGCGAGACCCAGTACTTC. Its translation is CARASGETQYF.

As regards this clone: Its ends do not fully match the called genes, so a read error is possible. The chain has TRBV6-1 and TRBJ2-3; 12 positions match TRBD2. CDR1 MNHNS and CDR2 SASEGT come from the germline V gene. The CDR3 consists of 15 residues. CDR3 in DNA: TGTGCCAGCGGTGAGACTAGCGGGAGTTTAGATACGCAGTATTTT. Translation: CASGETSGSLDTQYF.

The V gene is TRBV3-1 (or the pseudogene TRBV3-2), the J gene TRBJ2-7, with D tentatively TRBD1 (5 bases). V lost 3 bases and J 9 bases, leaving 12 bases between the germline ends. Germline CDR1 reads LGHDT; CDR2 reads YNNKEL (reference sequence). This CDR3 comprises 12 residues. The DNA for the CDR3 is TGTGCCAGCAGCCAGAGACAGCTGGCGCAGTACTTC. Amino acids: CASSQRQLAQYF.

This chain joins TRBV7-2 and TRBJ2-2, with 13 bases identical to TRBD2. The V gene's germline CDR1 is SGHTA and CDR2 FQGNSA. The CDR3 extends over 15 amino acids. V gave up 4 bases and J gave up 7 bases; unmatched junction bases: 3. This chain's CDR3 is CASSWTSGGHGELFF. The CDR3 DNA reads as TGTGCCAGCAGCTGGACTAGCGGGGGACACGGGGAGCTGTTTTTT.

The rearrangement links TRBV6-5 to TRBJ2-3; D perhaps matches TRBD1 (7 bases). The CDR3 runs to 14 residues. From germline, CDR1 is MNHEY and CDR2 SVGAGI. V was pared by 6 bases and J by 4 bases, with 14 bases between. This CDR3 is CASRLGQRADTQYF. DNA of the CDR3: TGTGCCAGCAGGCTGGGACAGCGGGCAGATACGCAGTATTTT.

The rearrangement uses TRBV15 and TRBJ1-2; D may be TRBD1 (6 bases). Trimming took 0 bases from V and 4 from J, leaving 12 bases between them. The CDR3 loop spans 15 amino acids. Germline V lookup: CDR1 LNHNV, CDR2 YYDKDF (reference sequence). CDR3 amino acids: CATSRDGGGGYGYTF. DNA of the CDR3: TGTGCCACCAGCAGAGATGGCGGGGGCGGCTATGGCTACACCTTC.

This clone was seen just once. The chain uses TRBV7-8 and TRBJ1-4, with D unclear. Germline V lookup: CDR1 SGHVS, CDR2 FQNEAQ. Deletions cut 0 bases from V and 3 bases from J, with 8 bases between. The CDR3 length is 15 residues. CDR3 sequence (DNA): TGTGCCAGCAGCTTAGCGCTAGGTCCTAATGAAAAACTGTTTTTT. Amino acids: CASSLALGPNEKLFF.

The CDR3, as DNA: TGTGCCAGCAGCTCCCAGGGTATGACCGGATCACCCCTCCACTTT. Encoded protein: CASSSQGMTGSPLHF. This chain links TRBV7-9 with TRBJ1-6; the D gene is possibly TRBD1 (5 bases). The CDR3 is 15 amino acids. Trimming left V 4 bases short and J 10 bases short, with 17 bases between. Germline CDR1 and CDR2: SEHNR and FQNEAQ (reference sequence).

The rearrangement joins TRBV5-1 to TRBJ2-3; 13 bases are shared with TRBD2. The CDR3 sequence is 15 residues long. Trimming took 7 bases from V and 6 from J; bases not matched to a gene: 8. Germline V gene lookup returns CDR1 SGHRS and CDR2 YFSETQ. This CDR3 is CASSGLAGLGDTQYF. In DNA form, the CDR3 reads TGCGCCAGCTCGGGACTAGCGGGACTAGGGGATACGCAGTATTTT.

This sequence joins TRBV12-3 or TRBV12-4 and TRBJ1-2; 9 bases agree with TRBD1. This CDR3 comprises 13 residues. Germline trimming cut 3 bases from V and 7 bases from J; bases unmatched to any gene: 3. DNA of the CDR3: TGTGCCAGCAGTTTCGGGACAGGGACTGGCTACACCTTC. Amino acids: CASSFGTGTGYTF.